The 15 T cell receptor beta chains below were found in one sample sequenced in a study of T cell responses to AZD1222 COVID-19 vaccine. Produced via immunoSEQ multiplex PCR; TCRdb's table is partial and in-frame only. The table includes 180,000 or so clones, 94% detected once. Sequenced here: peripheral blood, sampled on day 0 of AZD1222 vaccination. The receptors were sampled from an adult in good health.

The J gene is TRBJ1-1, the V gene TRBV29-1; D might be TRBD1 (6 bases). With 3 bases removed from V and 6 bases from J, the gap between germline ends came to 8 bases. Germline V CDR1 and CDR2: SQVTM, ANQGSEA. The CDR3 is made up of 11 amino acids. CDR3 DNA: TGCAGCGTTGACAGGGGCCCTGAAGCTTTCTTT. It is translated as CSVDRGPEAFF.

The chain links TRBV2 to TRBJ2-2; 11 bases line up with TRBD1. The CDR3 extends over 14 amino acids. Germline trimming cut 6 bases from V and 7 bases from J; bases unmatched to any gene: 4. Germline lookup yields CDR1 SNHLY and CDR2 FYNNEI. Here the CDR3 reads CASSGQGAGGELFF. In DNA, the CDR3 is TGTGCCAGCAGCGGACAGGGGGCCGGCGGGGAGCTGTTTTTT.

The CDR3 sequence: CASTLGAVTDTQYF. CDR3 DNA: TGTGCCAGCACCTTAGGGGCGGTTACAGATACGCAGTATTTT. The chain carries TRBV27 and TRBJ2-3, with a tentative D call TRBD1 (5 bases). With 7 bases removed from V and 3 bases from J, the gap between germline ends came to 14 bases. The CDR3 runs to 14 residues. CDR1 is MNHEY and CDR2 is SMNVEV in the germline V gene (reference sequence).

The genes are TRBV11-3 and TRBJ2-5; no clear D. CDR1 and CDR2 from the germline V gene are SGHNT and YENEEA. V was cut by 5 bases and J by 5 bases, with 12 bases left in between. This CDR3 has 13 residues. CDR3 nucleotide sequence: TGTGCCAGCAGCCCCCGAGGTGGGGAGACCCAGTACTTC. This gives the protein CASSPRGGETQYF. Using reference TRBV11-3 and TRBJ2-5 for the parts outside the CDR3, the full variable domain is EAGVVQSPRYKIIEKKQPVAFWCNPISGHNTLYWYLQNLGQGPELLIRYENEEAVDDSQLPKDRFSAERLKGVDSTLKIQPAELGDSAVYLCASSPRGGETQYFGPGTRLLVL.

The CDR3 coding sequence is TGTGCCAGCAGTGAAAGGGATAGGCAGCCCCAGCATTTT. Translating gives CASSERDRQPQHF. The chain combines TRBV6-1 with TRBJ1-5; no firm D call. CDR3 length: 13 residues. The germline V gene has CDR1 MNHNS and CDR2 SASEGT. Trimming shortened V by 2 bases and J by 7 bases, and 9 bases separated the two germline ends.

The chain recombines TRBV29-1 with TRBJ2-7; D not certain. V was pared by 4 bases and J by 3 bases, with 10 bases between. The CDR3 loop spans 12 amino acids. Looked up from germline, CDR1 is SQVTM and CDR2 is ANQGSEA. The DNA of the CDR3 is TGCAGCGTTGGGGTGGGGATCTACGAGCAGTACTTC. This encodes CSVGVGIYEQYF.

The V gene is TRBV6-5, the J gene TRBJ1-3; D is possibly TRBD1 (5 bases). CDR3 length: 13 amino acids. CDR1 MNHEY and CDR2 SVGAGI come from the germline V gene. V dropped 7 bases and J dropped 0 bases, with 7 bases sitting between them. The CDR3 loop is CASMGDSGNTIYF. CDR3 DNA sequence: TGTGCCAGCATGGGGGACTCTGGAAACACCATATATTTT.

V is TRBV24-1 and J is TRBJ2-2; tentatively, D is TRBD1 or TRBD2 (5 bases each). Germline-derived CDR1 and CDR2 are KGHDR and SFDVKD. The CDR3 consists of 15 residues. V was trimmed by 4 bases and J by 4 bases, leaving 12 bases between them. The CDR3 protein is CATSETGTFTGELFF. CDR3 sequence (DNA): TGTGCCACCAGTGAGACCGGGACCTTCACCGGGGAGCTGTTTTTT.

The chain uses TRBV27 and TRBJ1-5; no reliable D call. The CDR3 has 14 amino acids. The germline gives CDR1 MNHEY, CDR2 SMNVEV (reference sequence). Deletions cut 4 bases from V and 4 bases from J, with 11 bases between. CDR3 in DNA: TGTGCCAGCAGTTCCCTACAATTAAATCAGCCCCAGCATTTT. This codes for CASSSLQLNQPQHF.

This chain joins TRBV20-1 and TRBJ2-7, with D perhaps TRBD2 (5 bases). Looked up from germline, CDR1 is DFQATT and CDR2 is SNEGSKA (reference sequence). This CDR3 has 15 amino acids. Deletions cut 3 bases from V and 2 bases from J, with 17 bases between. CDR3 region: CSASVASEAPYEQYF. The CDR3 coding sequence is TGCAGTGCTAGTGTGGCCTCGGAGGCCCCCTACGAGCAGTACTTC.

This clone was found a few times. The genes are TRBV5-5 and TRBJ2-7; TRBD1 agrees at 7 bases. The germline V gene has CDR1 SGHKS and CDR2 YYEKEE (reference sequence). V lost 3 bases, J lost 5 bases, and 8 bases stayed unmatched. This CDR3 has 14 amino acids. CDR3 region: CASSWTTGSDEQYF. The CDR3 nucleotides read TGTGCCAGCAGCTGGACGACAGGGTCGGACGAGCAGTACTTC.

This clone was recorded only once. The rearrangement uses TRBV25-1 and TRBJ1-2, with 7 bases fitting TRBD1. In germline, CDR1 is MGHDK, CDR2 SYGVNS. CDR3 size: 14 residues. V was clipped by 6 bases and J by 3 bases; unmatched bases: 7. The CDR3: CASSQGGADYGYTF. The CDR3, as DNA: TGTGCCAGCAGCCAGGGGGGGGCCGACTATGGCTACACCTTC.

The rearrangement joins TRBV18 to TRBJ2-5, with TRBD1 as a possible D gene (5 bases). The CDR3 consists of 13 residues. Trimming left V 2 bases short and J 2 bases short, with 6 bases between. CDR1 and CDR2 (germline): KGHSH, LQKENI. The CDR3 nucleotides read TGTGCCAGCTCACCAGGGGCTCAAGAGACCCAGTACTTC. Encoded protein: CASSPGAQETQYF. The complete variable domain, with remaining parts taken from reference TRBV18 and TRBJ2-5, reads NAGVMQNPRHLVRRRGQEARLRCSPMKGHSHVYWYRQLPEEGLKFMVYLQKENIIDESGMPKERFSAEFPKEGPSILRIQQVVRGDSAAYFCASSPGAQETQYFGPGTRLLVL.

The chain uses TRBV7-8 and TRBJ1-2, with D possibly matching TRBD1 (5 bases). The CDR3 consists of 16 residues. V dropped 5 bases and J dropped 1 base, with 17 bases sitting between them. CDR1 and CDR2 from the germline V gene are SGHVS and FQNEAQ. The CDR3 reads CASSPKQGTVNYGYTF. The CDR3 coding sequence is TGTGCCAGCAGCCCGAAGCAAGGGACGGTTAACTATGGCTACACCTTC.

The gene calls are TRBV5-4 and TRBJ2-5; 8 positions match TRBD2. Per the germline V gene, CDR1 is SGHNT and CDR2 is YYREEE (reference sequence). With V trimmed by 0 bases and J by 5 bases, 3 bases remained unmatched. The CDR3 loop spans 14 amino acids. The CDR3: CASSLDPGGETQYF. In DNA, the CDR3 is TGTGCCAGCAGCTTGGACCCGGGAGGGGAGACCCAGTACTTC.